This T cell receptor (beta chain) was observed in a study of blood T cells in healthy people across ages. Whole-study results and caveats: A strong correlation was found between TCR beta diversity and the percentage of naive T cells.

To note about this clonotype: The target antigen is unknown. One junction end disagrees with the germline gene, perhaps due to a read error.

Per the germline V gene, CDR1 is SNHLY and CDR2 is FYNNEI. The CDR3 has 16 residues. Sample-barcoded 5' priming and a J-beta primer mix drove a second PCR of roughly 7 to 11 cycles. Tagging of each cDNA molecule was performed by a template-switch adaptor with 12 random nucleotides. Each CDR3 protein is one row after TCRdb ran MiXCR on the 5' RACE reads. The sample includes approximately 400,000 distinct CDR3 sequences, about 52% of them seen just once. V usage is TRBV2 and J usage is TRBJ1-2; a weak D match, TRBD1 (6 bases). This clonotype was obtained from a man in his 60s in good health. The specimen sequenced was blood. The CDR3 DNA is TGTGCCAGCACCGAGGGCCTCAGGGGCGGACTGGGTGGCTGCACCTTC. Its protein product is CASTEGLRGGLGGCTF.